This T cell receptor beta chain was documented in a study of T cell responses to AZD1222 COVID-19 vaccine. Study results and limitations: It was only after the peak T cell response that any repertoires were sampled. Just a handful of AZD1222 recipients tested seropositive at baseline.

In this sample, this clone turned up once. No antigen is known for it. CDR1 is LGHDT, CDR2 YNNKEL, per germline (reference sequence). Trimming cost V 4 bases and J 5 bases, with 14 bases left between them. The CDR3 has 14 residues. Sequenced by immunoSEQ multiplex PCR; TCRdb stores in-frame clones only, minus some. The sample shows roughly 100,000 clones, 85% to 90% of them seen only once. This chain joins TRBV3-1 (or the pseudogene TRBV3-2) and TRBJ1-1, with D perhaps TRBD1 (5 bases). This sequence was found in an adult in good health. Material: peripheral blood, obtained on day 0 of AZD1222 vaccination. CDR3 DNA: TGTGCCAGCAGCCGGGAGGGGAGAGAGACTGAAGCTTTCTTT. Translated, it gives CASSREGRETEAFF.